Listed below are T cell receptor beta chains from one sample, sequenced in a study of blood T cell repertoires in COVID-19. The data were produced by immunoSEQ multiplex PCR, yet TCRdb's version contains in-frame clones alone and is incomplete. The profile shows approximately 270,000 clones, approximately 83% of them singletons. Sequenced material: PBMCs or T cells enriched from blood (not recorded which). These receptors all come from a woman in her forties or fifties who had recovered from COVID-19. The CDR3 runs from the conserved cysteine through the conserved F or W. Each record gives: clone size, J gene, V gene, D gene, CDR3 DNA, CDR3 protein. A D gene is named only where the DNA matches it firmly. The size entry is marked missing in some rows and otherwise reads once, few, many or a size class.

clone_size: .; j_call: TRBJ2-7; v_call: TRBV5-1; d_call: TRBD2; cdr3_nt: TGCGCCAGCAGCTCTACGACTAGCAGTTACGAGCAGTACTTC; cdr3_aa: CASSSTTSSYEQYF
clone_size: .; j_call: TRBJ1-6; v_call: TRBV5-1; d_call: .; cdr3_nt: TGCGCCAGCAGCCGTAATTACGAGGAAATACTCCACTTT; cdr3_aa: CASSRNYEEILHF
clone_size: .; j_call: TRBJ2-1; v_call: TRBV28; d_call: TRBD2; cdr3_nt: TGTGCCAGCAGTATAGGGACTAGCGGCCTCTACAATGAGCAGTTCTTC; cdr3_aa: CASSIGTSGLYNEQFF
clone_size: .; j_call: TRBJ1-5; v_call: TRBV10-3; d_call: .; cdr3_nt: TGTGCCATCAGTTCTGGAGGGGCGGGCCAGCCCCAGCATTTT; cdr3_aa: CAISSGGAGQPQHF
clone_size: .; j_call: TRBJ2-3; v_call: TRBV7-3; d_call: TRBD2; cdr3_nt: TGTGCCAGCAGCAAATATCAGCGGGGGGCAGATACGCAGTATTTT; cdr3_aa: CASSKYQRGADTQYF
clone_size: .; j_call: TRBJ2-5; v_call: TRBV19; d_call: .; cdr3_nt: TGTGCCAGTAGTATAGATCTGGAGTACCAAGAGACCCAGTACTTC; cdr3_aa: CASSIDLEYQETQYF
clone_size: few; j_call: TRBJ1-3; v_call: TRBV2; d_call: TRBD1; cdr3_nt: TGTGCCAGCAGAGCAGGGGGAACTGGAAACACCATATATTTT; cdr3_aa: CASRAGGTGNTIYF
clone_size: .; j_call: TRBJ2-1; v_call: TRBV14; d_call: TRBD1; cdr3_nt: TGTGCCAGCAGCTCAAACCCCGGGACAGGGGGATACAATGAGCAGTTCTTC; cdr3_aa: CASSSNPGTGGYNEQFF
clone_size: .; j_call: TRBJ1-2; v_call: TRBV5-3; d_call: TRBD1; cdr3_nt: TGTGCCAGAAGCTTGGGGCTCCGGGACAGGGGCGGCTACACCTTC; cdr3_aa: CARSLGLRDRGGYTF
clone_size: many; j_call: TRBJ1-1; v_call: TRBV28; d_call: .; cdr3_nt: TGTGCCAGCAGTTTTAGTGTTGTCGGGGGGACTGAAGCTTTCTTT; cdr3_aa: CASSFSVVGGTEAFF
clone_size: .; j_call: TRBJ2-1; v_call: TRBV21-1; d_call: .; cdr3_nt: TGTGCCAGCATAGCGGGAGATAGTTGTGAGCAGTTCTTC; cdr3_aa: CASIAGDSCEQFF